The 16 T cell receptor beta chains below come from one sample, sequenced in a study of T-cell memory formation after mild COVID-19. TCRdb reanalysed the 5' RACE reads using MiXCR and keeps one entry per CDR3 protein. Of hundreds of thousands of distinct CDR3 sequences listed, roughly 20% are singletons. Sequenced: PBMCs or a T cell subset sorted from them (not recorded which). These receptor sequences come from an adult woman who had mild COVID-19 (a few samples of this study predate the infection). Cell type and time point are not known.

In this sample, this clonotype turned up many times. The CDR3 bases are TGTGCCAGCAGCTTCAGACAGGGGGGCACAGATACGCAGTATTTT. Its translation: CASSFRQGGTDTQYF. The chain recombines TRBV7-9 with TRBJ2-3; 9 bases agree with TRBD1. The CDR3 totals 15 residues. Germline-derived CDR1 and CDR2 are SEHNR and FQNEAQ (reference sequence). V was pared by 3 bases and J by 1 base, with 2 bases of the junction left unmatched. Full variable domain (missing parts from reference TRBV7-9 and TRBJ2-3): DTGVSQNPRHKITKRGQNVTFRCDPISEHNRLYWYRQTLGQGPEFLTYFQNEAQLEKSRLLSDRFSAERPKGSFSTLEIQRTEQGDSAMYLCASSFRQGGTDTQYFGPGTRLTVL.

This chain connects TRBV19 to TRBJ1-1, with unresolved D. Trimming took off 2 bases at V and 11 bases at J, with 12 bases between the two ends. Per germline, CDR1 LNHDA and CDR2 SQIVND (reference sequence). The CDR3 extends over 12 amino acids. The CDR3 DNA reads as TGTGCCAGTAGTATAAGGACCACCGGGGCTTTCTTT. Amino acids: CASSIRTTGAFF.

This clonotype was picked up a small number of times. This chain connects TRBV6-2 or TRBV6-3 to TRBJ2-1; D not certain. The germline gives CDR1 MNHEY, CDR2 SVGEGT. V was trimmed by 7 bases and J by 9 bases, leaving 10 bases between them. The CDR3 covers 11 residues. The chain's CDR3 is CASTHGLEQFF. As DNA, the CDR3 is TGTGCCAGCACTCACGGGCTTGAGCAGTTCTTC.

The chain employs TRBV9 and TRBJ1-1; D ambiguous. Germline CDR1 and CDR2: SGDLS and YYNGEE. V was shortened by 0 bases and J by 7 bases, with 4 bases between the two germline ends. CDR3 length: 11 amino acids. This chain's CDR3 is CASSVGGEAFF. DNA of the CDR3: TGTGCCAGCAGCGTAGGGGGTGAAGCTTTCTTT.

This clonotype came up many times. The chain employs TRBV19 and TRBJ2-1; D may be TRBD1 (6 bases). The CDR3 has 13 residues. Germline V lookup: CDR1 LNHDA, CDR2 SQIVND (reference sequence). V dropped 11 bases and J dropped 5 bases, with 16 bases sitting between them. The CDR3 sequence: CACQQGLNNEQFF. The CDR3 region has the DNA TGTGCCTGCCAGCAGGGGCTCAACAATGAGCAGTTCTTC.

This chain joins TRBV30 and TRBJ1-4; D is uncertain. The CDR3 totals 15 residues. Germline assignment: CDR1 GTSNPN and CDR2 SVGIG (reference sequence). Trimming shortened V by 4 bases and J by 6 bases, and 18 bases separated the two germline ends. The CDR3 coding sequence is TGTGCCTGGACCGGAACTCCGGGAAAGGATGAAAAACTGTTTTTT. Encoded protein: CAWTGTPGKDEKLFF.

This clonotype came up a few times. The rearrangement links TRBV2 to TRBJ2-5; tentative D call: TRBD2 (5 bases). The ends were cut back, 2 bases at V and 5 bases at J, with 15 bases in the middle. Germline CDR1 is SNHLY and CDR2 is FYNNEI. The CDR3 totals 15 residues. CDR3 bases: TGTGCCAGCAGTGAATTGCCCGGGGTGGGCGAGACCCAGTACTTC. Translated, it gives CASSELPGVGETQYF.

This clonotype has ten or more counts. The rearrangement links TRBV9 to TRBJ2-5; no reliable D call. Per germline, CDR1 SGDLS and CDR2 YYNGEE. V dropped 2 bases and J dropped 2 bases, with 13 bases sitting between them. The CDR3 is 15 amino acids. The DNA of the CDR3 is TGTGCCAGCAGCGTTGACCCAACCCCTCAAGAGACCCAGTACTTC. Its translation is CASSVDPTPQETQYF.

This chain links TRBV10-3 with TRBJ1-1; D possibly corresponds to TRBD1 (6 bases). The germline V gene has CDR1 ENHRY and CDR2 SYGVKD. Trimming shortened V by 5 bases and J by 5 bases, and 9 bases separated the two germline ends. The CDR3 length is 12 residues. Written as DNA, the CDR3 is TGTGCCATCAGTTTTCAGGGGACTGAAGCTTTCTTT. Protein sequence: CAISFQGTEAFF.

The sample holds a few counts of this clonotype. A much larger clone lies one base from this, so it may be a read error. The chain has TRBV3-1 and TRBJ2-7; D is possibly TRBD2 (6 bases). The V end lost 3 bases, the J end lost 3 bases, and 6 bases lay between the germline ends. The V gene's germline CDR1 is LGHDT and CDR2 YNNKEL (reference sequence). This CDR3 region has 12 residues. In nucleotides, the CDR3 is TGTGCCAGCAGCCACGGGGGCTACGAGCAGTACTTC. It translates to CASSHGGYEQYF.

This clonotype was seen a handful of times. This chain uses TRBV5-5 with TRBJ1-5, with D perhaps TRBD1 (5 bases). Germline CDR1 reads SGHKS; CDR2 reads YYEKEE (reference sequence). V lost 2 bases and J lost 5, with 14 bases in between. The CDR3 contains 15 residues. CDR3 residues: CASSFSGTADQPQHF. DNA of the CDR3: TGTGCCAGCAGCTTTTCCGGGACCGCCGATCAGCCCCAGCATTTT.

This clonotype has a count of ten or more. The rearrangement uses TRBV7-9 and TRBJ1-6; D possibly corresponds to TRBD1 (6 bases). V lost 5 bases and J 0 bases, leaving 20 bases between the germline ends. Per germline, CDR1 SEHNR and CDR2 FQNEAQ (reference sequence). The CDR3 sequence is 19 residues long. The CDR3 nucleotides read TGTGCCAGCAGCCATAACCCAGAGTGGGGACACTCCTATAATTCACCCCTCCACTTT. Its protein product is CASSHNPEWGHSYNSPLHF.

This clonotype occurred a few times. This chain connects TRBV19 to TRBJ1-2; D perhaps matches TRBD1 (5 bases). Germline V CDR1 and CDR2: LNHDA, SQIVND (reference sequence). V lost 0 bases to trimming and J lost 8 bases, with 13 bases between them. This CDR3 is 14 amino acids long. CDR3 residues: CASSIESSGLGYTF. CDR3 nucleotides: TGTGCCAGTAGTATAGAATCGTCGGGGCTGGGCTACACCTTC. The entire variable domain, with the rest obtained from reference TRBV19 and TRBJ1-2, is as follows: DGGITQSPKYLFRKEGQNVTLSCEQNLNHDAMYWYRQDPGQGLRLIYYSQIVNDFQKGDIAEGYSVSREKKESFPLTVTSAQKNPTAFYLCASSIESSGLGYTFGSGTRLTVV.

This clonotype was counted between two and nine times. This sequence joins TRBV5-1 and TRBJ2-1, with D unclear. This CDR3 has 12 residues. Germline CDR1 and CDR2: SGHRS and YFSETQ. With 0 bases removed from V and 10 bases from J, the gap between germline ends came to 8 bases. The CDR3 here is CASSLGRREQFF. The CDR3 DNA follows: TGCGCCAGCAGCTTGGGACGACGAGAGCAGTTCTTC. Looking up the rest from reference TRBV5-1 and TRBJ2-1 gives the full variable domain: KAGVTQTPRYLIKTRGQQVTLSCSPISGHRSVSWYQQTPGQGLQFLFEYFSETQRNKGNFPGRFSGRQFSNSRSEMNVSTLELGDSALYLCASSLGRREQFFGPGTRLTVL.

This clonotype appeared many times. The V gene is TRBV6-6, the J gene TRBJ2-3, with 7 bases fitting TRBD2. Germline assignment: CDR1 MNHNY and CDR2 SVGAGI (reference sequence). The V gene end was trimmed by 5 bases and the J gene end by 3 bases; junction bases not matched to a gene: 8. The CDR3 loop spans 15 amino acids. As DNA, the CDR3 is TGTGCCAGCAGTCCCCTACTAGCGAGTACAGATACGCAGTATTTT. As protein: CASSPLLASTDTQYF.

This clonotype appeared a few times. The chain employs TRBV5-1 and TRBJ2-7; TRBD1 aligns across 7 bases. V gave up 3 bases and J gave up 0 bases; unmatched junction bases: 3. CDR3 size: 14 residues. Germline V gives CDR1 SGHRS, CDR2 YFSETQ. The CDR3 here is CASSSWDSSYEQYF. Written as DNA, the CDR3 is TGCGCCAGCAGCTCCTGGGACAGCTCCTACGAGCAGTACTTC.